This TCR beta chain derives from a study of CD8 T cells in ankylosing spondylitis. Findings of the study overall: Blood of patients with ankylosing spondylitis appeared to be characterized by a TCR beta motif of eight or nine highly homologous variants.

This clonotype was seen a few times. The antigen remains undetermined. Trimming cost V 5 bases and J 3 bases, with 13 bases left between them. The germline gives CDR1 DFQATT, CDR2 SNEGSKA (reference sequence). The CDR3 runs 13 residues. The TCR beta libraries were generated through quantitative 5'-RACE incorporating molecular barcodes. From the 5' RACE reads, TCRdb called clonotypes with MiXCR, one entry per CDR3 protein. The sample consists of hundreds of thousands of distinct CDR3 sequences, around 26% of them appearing once. This chain uses TRBV20-1 with TRBJ1-2; TRBD1 is a possible D gene (5 bases). The clonotype comes from a male donor with ankylosing spondylitis. Sequencing input: blood, either unsorted or a sorted T cell fraction (not recorded which). The DNA for the CDR3 is TGCAGTGCTTCCGGGACCGAGTACTATGGCTACACCTTC. Its translation: CSASGTEYYGYTF.